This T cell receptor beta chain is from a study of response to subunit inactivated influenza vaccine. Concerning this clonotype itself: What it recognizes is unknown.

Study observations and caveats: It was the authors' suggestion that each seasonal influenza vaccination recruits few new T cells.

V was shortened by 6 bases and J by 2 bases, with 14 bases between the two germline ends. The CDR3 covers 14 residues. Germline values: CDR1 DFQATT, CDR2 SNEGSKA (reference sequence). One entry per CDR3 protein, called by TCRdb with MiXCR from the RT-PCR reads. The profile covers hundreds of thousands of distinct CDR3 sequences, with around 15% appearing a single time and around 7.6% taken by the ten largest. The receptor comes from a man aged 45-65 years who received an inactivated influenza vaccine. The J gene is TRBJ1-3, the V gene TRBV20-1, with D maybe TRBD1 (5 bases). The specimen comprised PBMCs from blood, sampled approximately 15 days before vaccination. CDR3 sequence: CSAPGRGAGNTIYF. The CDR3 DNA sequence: TGCAGTGCGCCGGGACGGGGGGCTGGAAACACCATATATTTT.